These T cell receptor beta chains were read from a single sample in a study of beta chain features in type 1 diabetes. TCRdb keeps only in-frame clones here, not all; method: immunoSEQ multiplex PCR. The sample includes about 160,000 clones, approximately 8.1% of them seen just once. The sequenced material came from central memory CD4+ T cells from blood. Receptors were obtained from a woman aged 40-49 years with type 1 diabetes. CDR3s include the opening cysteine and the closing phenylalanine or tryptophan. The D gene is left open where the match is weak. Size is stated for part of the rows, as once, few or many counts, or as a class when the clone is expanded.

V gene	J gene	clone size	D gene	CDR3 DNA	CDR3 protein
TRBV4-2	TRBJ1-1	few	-	TGTGCCAGCAGCCGACAGGCGAACACTGAAGCTTTCTTT	CASSRQANTEAFF
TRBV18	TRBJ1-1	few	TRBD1	TGTGCCAGCTCACCTTTAGGACAGGGGATGAACACTGAAGCTTTCTTT	CASSPLGQGMNTEAFF
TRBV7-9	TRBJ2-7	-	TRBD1	TGTGCCAGCAGCTCCCCCACCGGGACAGACTACGAGCAGTACTTC	CASSSPTGTDYEQYF
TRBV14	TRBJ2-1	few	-	TGTGCCAGCAGCCTAGACACTAGGAATGAGCAGTTCTTC	CASSLDTRNEQFF
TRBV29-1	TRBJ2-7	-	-	TGCAGCGCCTGGGGCCTCGGGGGACTCTACGAGCAGTACTTC	CSAWGLGGLYEQYF
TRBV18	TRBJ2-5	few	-	TGTGCCAGCTCAGAACAGGGAGAGACCCAGTACTTC	CASSEQGETQYF
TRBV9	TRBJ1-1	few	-	TGTGCCAGCAGCGCCCAACCGACAGGGAACACTGAAGCTTTCTTT	CASSAQPTGNTEAFF
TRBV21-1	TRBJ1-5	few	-	TGTGCCAGCAGCAAAGGTGCCAGGGGGAATCAGCCCCAGCATTTT	CASSKGARGNQPQHF
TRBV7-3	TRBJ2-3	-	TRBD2	TGTGCCAGCAGCTTCGGGACTAGCGACACAGATACGCAGTATTTT	CASSFGTSDTDTQYF
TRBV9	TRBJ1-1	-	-	TGTGCCAGCAGCCCTTCATTAACGGGGGGAGCTGAAGCTTTCTTT	CASSPSLTGGAEAFF
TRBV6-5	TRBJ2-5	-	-	TGTGCCAGCAGTTACAGCGGGCTAGCGTCTGAGACCCAGTACTTC	CASSYSGLASETQYF
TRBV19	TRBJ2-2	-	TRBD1	TGTGCCAGTATGATGGACAGGATCACCGGGGAGCTGTTTTTT	CASMMDRITGELFF
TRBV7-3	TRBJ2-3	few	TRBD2	TGTGCCAGCAGCTTACGACTAGCGGCAGATACGCAGTATTTT	CASSLRLAADTQYF
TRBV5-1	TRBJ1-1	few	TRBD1	TGCGCCAGCAGCTTGAACCCTTCGGGACAGGGTTCGGCTTTCTTT	CASSLNPSGQGSAFF
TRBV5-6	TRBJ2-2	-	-	TGTGCCAGCAGCTCTTACGGGGGGCCCGGGGAGCTGTTTTTT	CASSSYGGPGELFF
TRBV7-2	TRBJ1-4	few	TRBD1	TGTGCCAGCAGCGTATCCGGGACAGGGGCAAATGAAAAACTGTTTTTT	CASSVSGTGANEKLFF
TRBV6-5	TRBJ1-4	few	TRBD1	TGTGCCAGCAGTTACGACAGGGAACGTGTAAAACTGTTTTTT	CASSYDRERVKLFF
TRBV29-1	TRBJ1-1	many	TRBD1	TGCAGCGTTGAACCACAGGGGGCTGAAGCTTTCTTT	CSVEPQGAEAFF
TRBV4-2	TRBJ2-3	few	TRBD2	TGTGCCAGCAGCCAAGATCTGACTAGCGGGAGTCGGGATACGCAGTATTTT	CASSQDLTSGSRDTQYF
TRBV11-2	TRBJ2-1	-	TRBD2	TGTGCCAGCAGTCGACAAGCGGGAGATTGGAATGAGCAGTTCTTC	CASSRQAGDWNEQFF
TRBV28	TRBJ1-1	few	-	TGTGCCAGCAGTGGACAGAACACTGAAGCTTTCTTT	CASSGQNTEAFF
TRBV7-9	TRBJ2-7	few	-	TGTGCCAGCAGCCCAACCTTGGAGGGGACCTACGAGCAGTACTTC	CASSPTLEGTYEQYF
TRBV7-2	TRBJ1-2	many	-	TGTGCCAGCAGGGCGGGACCAACGGACTATGGCTACACCTTC	CASRAGPTDYGYTF